This TCR beta chain stems from a study of cytomegalovirus exposure and HLA in healthy donors. The germline V and J ends were trimmed by 3 bases and 0 bases, with 9 bases remaining between them. Germline assignment: CDR1 SQVTM and CDR2 ANQGSEA. The CDR3 length is 14 residues. Regarding the study as a whole: Most subjects' HLA-A and HLA-B alleles were reportedly predicted from TCR beta sequences. TCR beta chains associated with HLA were, in a later analysis, more clonally expanded than equally common others. V- and J-gene trimming in TCR beta was tied to a missense DCLRE1C variant by an analysis performed later. In a later analysis, HLA-C alleles had the fewest associated TCRs, DRB1 alleles the most.

Comments on this clone: Its antigen is currently unknown.

The PCR made use of 60 Vbeta and 13 Jbeta primers. This table comes from immunoSEQ multiplex PCR, and its TCRdb copy is limited to in-frame clones, with some not included. The sample includes fewer than 200,000 clones, 72% seen only once; the top ten take 2% to 3%. V gene TRBV29-1 combines with J gene TRBJ1-3; tentatively, D is TRBD1 (5 bases). Sequencing was done on a sample of PBMCs. The sequence was obtained from a human donor in good health. CDR3 in DNA: TGCAGCGTTGACGACAGAACCTCTGGAAACACCATATATTTT. It translates to CSVDDRTSGNTIYF. Complete variable domain (other parts from reference TRBV29-1 and TRBJ1-3): SAVISQKPSRDICQRGTSLTIQCQVDSQVTMMFWYRQQPGQSLTLIATANQGSEATYESGFVIDKFPISRPNLTFSTLTVSNMSPEDSSIYLCSVDDRTSGNTIYFGEGSWLTVV.